This T cell receptor (beta chain) came from a study of CD8 T cells in Susac syndrome. Random hexamers were used to reverse transcribe an amount of roughly 0.45 to 1 ug RNA. An immunoSEQ multiplex PCR generated amplified TCR beta CDR3 products spanning 54 Vbeta and 13 Jbeta. TCRdb used MiXCR to reprocess the immunoSEQ multiplex PCR reads, holding one entry per CDR3 protein. The sample includes roughly 400,000 distinct CDR3 sequences, 75% to 90% of them seen just once. Study-wide points: The study's TCR sequencing and HLA analysis drew on a certain number of individuals. That number was acknowledged as relatively small.

V dropped 1 base and J dropped 8 bases, with 11 bases sitting between them. CDR3 length: 13 amino acids. Germline assignment: CDR1 MNHEY and CDR2 SVGEGT. As for this clonotype: Its antigen is unknown.

The sequenced target, TCR beta, came from blood CD8+ and CD4+ T cells. Relapsing-remitting disease, either stable or active, was present in the treatment-naive patients who were the multiple sclerosis controls. The sequence was collected from a human donor with multiple sclerosis. Material: CD8+ T cells from PBMCs. The chain uses TRBV6-2 or TRBV6-3 and TRBJ1-1, with D perhaps matching TRBD1 (6 bases). The CDR3 DNA is TGTGCCAGCAGTTACTACGCGGGGGCCGAAGCTTTCTTT. Residues: CASSYYAGAEAFF.